The 21 T cell receptor beta chains presented below share a single source sample, sequenced in a study of beta chain features in type 1 diabetes. The study, taken as a whole, reports: Among all four CD4+ subsets, Type 1 diabetes patients had TCRB CDR3s that were moderately but significantly shorter.

All of the isolated RNA was reverse transcribed, so expressed TCRB transcripts were sequenced. This table comes from immunoSEQ multiplex PCR, and its TCRdb copy is limited to in-frame clones, with some not included. The sample comprises 150,000 to 200,000 clones, about 9% of which are singletons, and around 0.64% rests with the top ten. For these receptors, no antigen is known. What was sequenced was central memory CD4+ T cells from blood. These receptors were taken from a woman aged 25 to 45 with type 1 diabetes.

Note on this clone: Other nucleotide sequences in the sample specify the same CDR3. V usage is TRBV30 and J usage is TRBJ2-3; D may be TRBD1 (6 bases). The CDR3 consists of 13 residues. V was pared by 0 bases and J by 4 bases, with 8 bases between. Germline CDR1 and CDR2: GTSNPN and SVGIG (reference sequence). CDR3 amino acids: CAWSVKGADTQYF. The CDR3 DNA follows: TGTGCCTGGAGTGTAAAGGGGGCAGATACGCAGTATTTT. The variable domain in full, completed from reference TRBV30 and TRBJ2-3, reads SQTIHQWPATLVQPVGSPLSLECTVEGTSNPNLYWYRQAAGRGLQLLFYSVGIGQISSEVPQNLSASRPQDRQFILSSKKLLLSDSGFYLCAWSVKGADTQYFGPGTRLTVL.

The table lists this clone with a few counts. The CDR3 loop is CASSPTGAAGELFF. In DNA, the CDR3 is TGTGCCAGTAGCCCGACAGGGGCGGCCGGGGAGCTGTTTTTT. The chain recombines TRBV19 with TRBJ2-2; TRBD1 agrees at 8 bases. The CDR3 spans 14 residues. The germline CDR1 and CDR2 sequences are LNHDA and SQIVND (reference sequence). J was trimmed by 6 bases and V by 6 bases; bases with no gene match: 6. Full variable domain (outside the CDR3, taken from reference TRBV19 and TRBJ2-2): DGGITQSPKYLFRKEGQNVTLSCEQNLNHDAMYWYRQDPGQGLRLIYYSQIVNDFQKGDIAEGYSVSREKKESFPLTVTSAQKNPTAFYLCASSPTGAAGELFFGEGSRLTVL.

This clone was counted only a few times. The chain recombines TRBV18 with TRBJ2-1; 8 bases align to TRBD2. This CDR3 comprises 14 residues. The ends lost 3 bases at V and 4 bases at J; junction bases unmatched: 2. Germline CDR1 KGHSH, CDR2 LQKENI. CDR3 DNA sequence: TGTGCCAGCTCACCGGGACTAGATTACAATGAGCAGTTCTTC. It encodes CASSPGLDYNEQFF.

This clone was seen a handful of times. The sample has other DNA sequences that encode this CDR3 too. The J gene is TRBJ1-1, the V gene TRBV29-1; 9 bases map to TRBD1. Germline loops: CDR1 SQVTM, CDR2 ANQGSEA. The CDR3 has 12 amino acids. J gave up 5 bases and V 4 bases, and 2 bases lay outside the gene matches. CDR3 loop: CSVGQGGTEAFF. In DNA form, the CDR3 reads TGCAGCGTTGGACAGGGGGGGACTGAAGCTTTCTTT.

The chain carries TRBV7-2 and TRBJ2-3, with D maybe TRBD1 (6 bases). V shed 5 bases and J shed 3 bases, with 15 bases lying between them. This CDR3 contains 15 residues. The germline CDR1 and CDR2 sequences are SGHTA and FQGNSA. The CDR3 here is CASSGGRLMTDTQYF. The CDR3 DNA follows: TGTGCCAGCAGCGGGGGCCGTCTGATGACAGATACGCAGTATTTT. Full variable domain (outside the CDR3, taken from reference TRBV7-2 and TRBJ2-3): GAGVSQSPSNKVTEKGKDVELRCDPISGHTALYWYRQSLGQGLEFLIYFQGNSAPDKSGLPSDRFSAERTGGSVSTLTIQRTQQEDSAVYLCASSGGRLMTDTQYFGPGTRLTVL.

This clone was found a few times. This chain uses TRBV9 with TRBJ2-1; 8 nucleotides align to TRBD1. The CDR3 is 15 amino acids. Germline loops: CDR1 SGDLS, CDR2 YYNGEE. The J segment lost 4 bases and the V segment lost 0 bases, leaving 3 bases of the junction unmatched. The CDR3 nucleotides read TGTGCCAGCAGCGTAGAGGGACAGGAGTACAATGAGCAGTTCTTC. Protein: CASSVEGQEYNEQFF.

The V and J genes are TRBV18 and TRBJ2-5, with a possible D match to TRBD1 (6 bases). From germline, CDR1 is KGHSH and CDR2 LQKENI. The CDR3 is made up of 13 amino acids. Trimming pared 9 bases from V and 0 bases from J, leaving 11 bases between. The chain's CDR3 is CASVGDNQETQYF. The CDR3 DNA is TGTGCCAGTGTGGGGGACAACCAAGAGACCCAGTACTTC.

This chain connects TRBV18 to TRBJ1-5; no reliable D call. V was cut by 6 bases and J by 1 base, with 10 bases left in between. Germline V gene lookup returns CDR1 KGHSH and CDR2 LQKENI. The length of the CDR3 is 14 residues. The CDR3: CASSHERSNQPQHF. The CDR3 nucleotides are TGTGCCAGCTCTCACGAGAGGAGCAATCAGCCCCAGCATTTT.

The chain joins TRBV5-1 to TRBJ1-1, with 7 positions matching TRBD1. Germline loops: CDR1 SGHRS, CDR2 YFSETQ. CDR3 length equals 13 residues. J was trimmed by 11 bases and V by 2 bases; bases with no gene match: 9. The CDR3 nucleotides read TGCGCCAGCAGCTTTACAGGGGTCAGTGAGGCTTTCTTT. Its protein is CASSFTGVSEAFF.

In its sample, this clone was seen a few times. V and J are TRBV28 and TRBJ2-5; 11 nucleotides agree with TRBD2. The J call may be faulty, since TRBJ2-7 better matches the DNA end. Germline V gives CDR1 MDHEN, CDR2 SYDVKM. The CDR3 length is 16 residues. DNA of the CDR3: TGTGCCAGCAGCCTGGCTAGCGGGAGGTCCCCCTACGAGCAGTACTTC. This codes for CASSLASGRSPYEQYF.

V and J are TRBV7-6 and TRBJ1-2; D unclear. CDR3 size: 13 residues. The germline V gene encodes CDR1 SGHVS and CDR2 FNYEAQ. V lost 1 base and J 8 bases, leaving 11 bases between the germline ends. CDR3 sequence reads: CASSLDGLRGYTF. The CDR3 DNA is TGTGCCAGCAGCTTAGACGGTCTGCGGGGCTACACCTTC. The whole variable domain, filled in from reference TRBV7-6 and TRBJ1-2, reads GAGVSQSPRYKVTKRGQDVALRCDPISGHVSLYWYRQALGQGPEFLTYFNYEAQQDKSGLPNDRFSAERPEGSISTLTIQRTEQRDSAMYRCASSLDGLRGYTFGSGTRLTVV.

Points on this clone: This may stem from a read error, because a much larger clone lies one nucleotide away. V usage is TRBV7-8 and J usage is TRBJ1-1, with 8 bases that match TRBD1. The germline CDR1 and CDR2 sequences are SGHVS and FQNEAQ. V dropped 5 bases and J dropped 1; count of bases not matched to a gene: 3. The CDR3 has 14 amino acids. The CDR3 protein is CASSPGGANTEAFF. The CDR3 nucleotides are TGTGCCAGCAGCCCAGGGGGCGCGAACACTGAAGCTTTCTTT.

This clone was counted only a few times. The rearrangement uses TRBV7-9 and TRBJ1-2; TRBD1 agrees at 11 bases. From germline, CDR1 is SEHNR and CDR2 FQNEAQ (reference sequence). The V gene end was trimmed by 6 bases and the J gene end by 5 bases; junction bases not matched to a gene: 2. CDR3 length: 13 residues. The CDR3 loop reads CASSGTGGYGYTF. In DNA form, the CDR3 reads TGTGCCAGCAGTGGGACAGGGGGTTATGGCTACACCTTC.

This clone was counted between two and nine times. The rearrangement links TRBV11-2 to TRBJ2-1; no clear D. The V end was cut by 4 bases, the J end by 8 bases, with 15 bases between. CDR1 is SGHAT, CDR2 FQNNGV, per germline. The CDR3 is 14 amino acids. Here the CDR3 reads CASSYPVGLDEQFF. For the CDR3, the DNA is TGTGCCAGCAGCTACCCCGTGGGCTTGGATGAGCAGTTCTTC.

This clone came up a few times. The gene calls are TRBV11-2 and TRBJ2-7, with 12 bases fitting TRBD2. The germline gives CDR1 SGHAT, CDR2 FQNNGV. This CDR3 has 16 amino acids. With 6 bases clipped from V and 2 bases from J, the junction kept 8 bases outside the gene matches. The CDR3 protein is CASSWTSGKRAYEQYF. The CDR3 coding sequence is TGTGCCAGCAGTTGGACTAGCGGGAAAAGGGCCTACGAGCAGTACTTC.

There are a few counts of this clone. The sample contains more than one DNA sequence encoding this CDR3. V usage is TRBV2 and J usage is TRBJ1-1; D perhaps matches TRBD1 (6 bases). The CDR3 is 13 residues long. Trimming cost V 6 bases and J 1 base, with 9 bases left between them. Germline lookup yields CDR1 SNHLY and CDR2 FYNNEI. CDR3 loop: CASSSQGNTEAFF. CDR3 coding DNA: TGTGCCAGCAGCTCACAGGGGAACACTGAAGCTTTCTTT.

The chain carries TRBV7-2 and TRBJ2-2; no clear D gene. Germline CDR1 SGHTA, CDR2 FQGNSA. The CDR3 loop spans 16 amino acids. The V gene lost 0 bases and the J gene lost 2 bases, with 10 bases spanning the gap. The CDR3: CASSLAVQANTGELFF. CDR3 nucleotides: TGTGCCAGCAGCTTAGCCGTCCAGGCAAACACCGGGGAGCTGTTTTTT.

The gene calls are TRBV4-1 and TRBJ1-5; tentative D call: TRBD1 (6 bases). With 2 bases removed from V and 7 bases from J, the gap between germline ends came to 18 bases. Germline V gene sequence: CDR1 MGHRA, CDR2 YSYEKL. This CDR3 has 16 residues. As DNA, the CDR3 is TGCGCCAGCAGCCAAATTCAAACAGGGAGCAGGCAGCCCCAGCATTTT. Residues: CASSQIQTGSRQPQHF.

The chain links TRBV29-1 to TRBJ2-3; 13 nucleotides match TRBD2. Trimming removed 3 bases from V and 4 bases from J; junction bases left unmatched: 7. The CDR3 sequence is 16 residues long. Germline V gene data show CDR1 as SQVTM and CDR2 as ANQGSEA. This chain's CDR3 is CSVDRTSGSGADTQYF. Here the CDR3 DNA reads TGCAGCGTTGACCGGACTAGCGGGAGCGGGGCAGATACGCAGTATTTT.

The sample holds a few counts of this clone. J is TRBJ2-7 and V is TRBV5-1, with D possibly matching TRBD1 (7 bases). V dropped 5 bases and J dropped 5 bases, with 17 bases sitting between them. This CDR3 has 14 amino acids. Germline V gives CDR1 SGHRS, CDR2 YFSETQ. The CDR3 coding sequence is TGCGCCAGCAGAGAGACAGGGTGGGAGGACGAGCAGTACTTC. This translates into CASRETGWEDEQYF.

The chain combines TRBV25-1 with TRBJ2-1, with 7 bases lining up with TRBD2. V trimming: 4 bases; J trimming: 9 bases; junction bases outside the gene matches: 12. The CDR3 is 15 residues long. Per the germline V gene, CDR1 is MGHDK and CDR2 is SYGVNS. The CDR3 protein is CASSGWVLASAEQFF. In DNA, the CDR3 is TGTGCCAGCAGTGGATGGGTACTAGCGTCCGCTGAGCAGTTCTTC. Together with reference TRBV25-1 and TRBJ2-1, the CDR3 gives the full variable domain: EADIYQTPRYLVIGTGKKITLECSQTMGHDKMYWYQQDPGMELHLIHYSYGVNSTEKGDLSSESTVSRIRTEHFPLTLESARPSHTSQYLCASSGWVLASAEQFFGPGTRLTVL.